These T cell receptor beta chains were read from a single sample in a study of human T cells and chemical hapten exposure. Via MiXCR, TCRdb re-called the 5' RACE reads, giving one row per CDR3 protein. The data hold fewer than 150,000 distinct CDR3 sequences, with 15% to 20% observed a single time. The receptors here all came from a human donor in good health. CDR3s include the opening cysteine and the closing phenylalanine or tryptophan. D genes are given only for firm matches. Size is omitted from some rows. Given values are once, few, many or a class for expanded clones.

D: -; V: TRBV5-4; J: TRBJ2-3; size: many; DNA: TGTGCCAGCAGCCCCACCGGGACTTTAAGCACAGATACGCAGTATTTT; CDR3: CASSPTGTLSTDTQYF
D: -; V: TRBV7-2; J: TRBJ2-1; size: few; DNA: TGTGCCAGCAGCTTAGGACTCCCTCCCTGGGGGAATGAGCAGTTCTTC; CDR3: CASSLGLPPWGNEQFF
D: -; V: TRBV28; J: TRBJ2-3; size: few; DNA: TGTGCCAGCAGTTTAGTGGTAGCAGGAGATACGCAGTATTTT; CDR3: CASSLVVAGDTQYF
D: -; V: TRBV29-1; J: TRBJ1-1; size: few; DNA: TGCAGCGGGGGAACAGGGACCACTGAAGCTTTCTTT; CDR3: CSGGTGTTEAFF
D: -; V: TRBV11-2; J: TRBJ1-1; size: few; DNA: TGTGCCAGCAGCTTAACACGGCAAGTTTCCACTGAAGCTTTCTTT; CDR3: CASSLTRQVSTEAFF
D: -; V: TRBV7-8; J: TRBJ2-3; size: few; DNA: TGTGCCAGCAGCTCGGGACGCCTAAGCACAGATACGCAGTATTTT; CDR3: CASSSGRLSTDTQYF
D: TRBD2; V: TRBV2; J: TRBJ2-3; size: -; DNA: TGTGCCAGCATCGGACTAGCGGGAACCGATACGCAGTATTTT; CDR3: CASIGLAGTDTQYF
D: -; V: TRBV20-1; J: TRBJ2-3; size: -; DNA: TGCAGTGTCCGTCCGGGGGGCACAGATACGCAGTATTTT; CDR3: CSVRPGGTDTQYF
D: -; V: TRBV19; J: TRBJ1-5; size: -; DNA: TGTGCCAGTAGTATACGGGGACCGATCAAACATAGTCATCAGCCCCAGCATTTT; CDR3: CASSIRGPIKHSHQPQHF
D: -; V: TRBV11-2; J: TRBJ2-7; size: few; DNA: TGTGCCAGCAGCTTCGCAAGTGGGCAGTCCGGTCACGAGCAGTACTTC; CDR3: CASSFASGQSGHEQYF
D: TRBD2; V: TRBV12-3/TRBV12-4; J: TRBJ2-1; size: -; DNA: TGTGCCAGCAGTGCGGGACTAGCGGGTGCGGAGTTCTTC; CDR3: CASSAGLAGAEFF
D: -; V: TRBV27; J: TRBJ1-6; size: few; DNA: TGTGCCAGCAGTTTATCGAAGGGTCCGACCTGGAGCTCCTATAATTCACCCCTCCACTTT; CDR3: CASSLSKGPTWSSYNSPLHF
D: -; V: TRBV29-1; J: TRBJ1-2; size: -; DNA: -; CDR3: CSVPWAFGNYGDTF
D: TRBD1; V: TRBV12-3/TRBV12-4; J: TRBJ1-5; size: -; DNA: TGTGCCAGCAGCGAGGAGATTCTACAGGGGGCCCTAGAACATTTT; CDR3: CASSEEILQGALEHF
D: -; V: TRBV28; J: TRBJ1-2; size: -; DNA: TGTGCCAGCACCCCGGGAGGCCTAGCTAACTATGGCTACACCTTC; CDR3: CASTPGGLANYGYTF
D: TRBD1; V: TRBV7-2; J: TRBJ2-7; size: few; DNA: TGTGCCAGCAGAGACAGGGGATCCTACGAGCAGTACTTC; CDR3: CASRDRGSYEQYF
D: TRBD2; V: TRBV19; J: TRBJ2-1; size: few; DNA: TGTGCCAGTAGTAGGACTAGCGGGCACAATGAGCAGTTCTTC; CDR3: CASSRTSGHNEQFF
D: -; V: TRBV6-6; J: TRBJ2-5; size: -; DNA: TGTGCCAGCAGTCCTTGGACAGTGATAGAGACCCAGTACTTC; CDR3: CASSPWTVIETQYF
D: -; V: TRBV5-1; J: TRBJ2-3; size: -; DNA: TGCGCCAGCAGCTTGGACGGACCGACAACGCAGTATTTT; CDR3: CASSLDGPTTQYF
D: TRBD2; V: TRBV4-1; J: TRBJ2-1; size: few; DNA: TGCGCCAGCAGATCCAGAGGAACCGGGACTAGCGGGAGTTATGAGCAGTTCTTC; CDR3: CASRSRGTGTSGSYEQFF
D: -; V: TRBV9; J: TRBJ1-3; size: -; DNA: TGTGCCAGCAGCCCTCAACGGGGCTCTGGAAACACCATATATTTT; CDR3: CASSPQRGSGNTIYF
D: -; V: TRBV27; J: TRBJ1-3; size: -; DNA: TGTGCCAGCAGTCCCCGGGGCTCTGGAAACACCATATATTTT; CDR3: CASSPRGSGNTIYF
D: -; V: TRBV9; J: TRBJ2-7; size: -; DNA: TGTGCCAGCAGCGTAGAAGTGGCGGGGGCCTCTGAGCAGTACTTC; CDR3: CASSVEVAGASEQYF
D: -; V: TRBV12-3/TRBV12-4; J: TRBJ1-1; size: -; DNA: TGTGCCAGCAGCCCCCGCCGGGGGGATATTGAAGCTTTCTTT; CDR3: CASSPRRGDIEAFF
D: -; V: TRBV6-5; J: TRBJ1-2; size: -; DNA: TGTGCCAGCAGTTATGATCAGTGGTACGGCTACACCTTC; CDR3: CASSYDQWYGYTF
D: TRBD2; V: TRBV5-6; J: TRBJ2-2; size: few; DNA: TGTGCCAGCAGCCCCGACCCCAGCGGGAGGGCCGGGGAGCTGTTTTTT; CDR3: CASSPDPSGRAGELFF
D: -; V: TRBV29-1; J: TRBJ1-3; size: few; DNA: TGCAGCGTTGCAGGTTCGTCTGGAAACACCATATATTTT; CDR3: CSVAGSSGNTIYF
D: -; V: TRBV6-5; J: TRBJ1-2; size: -; DNA: TGTGCCAGCAGTGGGTCACAGTTCTATGGCGACACCTTC; CDR3: CASSGSQFYGDTF
D: -; V: TRBV21-1; J: TRBJ2-2; size: few; DNA: TGTGCCAGCCCGTCCCCTAGGCTAGCGGGAGAGTTAAGCCCCTTCCACACCGGGGAGCTGTTTTTT; CDR3: CASPSPRLAGELSPFHTGELFF
D: -; V: TRBV5-4; J: TRBJ1-3; size: -; DNA: TGTGCCAGCAGCTTGGGGCTCCAGCTCTCTGGAAACACCATATATTTT; CDR3: CASSLGLQLSGNTIYF
D: TRBD2; V: TRBV6-1; J: TRBJ2-3; size: -; DNA: TGTGCCAGCACCCTCGGGAGCGGGAGTAGGACAGATACGCAGTATTTT; CDR3: CASTLGSGSRTDTQYF
D: -; V: TRBV29-1; J: TRBJ1-1; size: -; DNA: TGCAGCATCCGACAGATTGAAGCTTTCTTT; CDR3: CSIRQIEAFF
D: -; V: TRBV28; J: TRBJ2-7; size: -; DNA: TGTGCCAGCACCCAAAAACAGTTTTACGAGCAGTACTTC; CDR3: CASTQKQFYEQYF
D: -; V: TRBV28; J: TRBJ2-1; size: -; DNA: TGTGCCAGCAGTTTACCTCTGCCAAATGAGCAGTTCTTC; CDR3: CASSLPLPNEQFF
D: TRBD1; V: TRBV5-1; J: TRBJ2-5; size: once; DNA: TGCGCCAGCAGCTTGCTCGAAGGGACAGGGGCCGTTCGCGAGACCCAGTACTTC; CDR3: CASSLLEGTGAVRETQYF
D: -; V: TRBV5-6; J: TRBJ2-7; size: few; DNA: TGTGCCAGCAGCTTGGTCCCAGGGAGCTCCTACGAGCAGTACTTC; CDR3: CASSLVPGSSYEQYF
D: TRBD2; V: TRBV5-1; J: TRBJ2-7; size: -; DNA: TGCGCCAGCAGCATGGGACTAGCGGGTGTCTACGAGCAGTACTTC; CDR3: CASSMGLAGVYEQYF
D: -; V: TRBV6-1; J: TRBJ1-3; size: few; DNA: TGTGCCAGTACGTCGACGGGGGGCTCTGGAAACACCATATATTTT; CDR3: CASTSTGGSGNTIYF
D: TRBD2; V: TRBV7-2; J: TRBJ2-4; size: once; DNA: TGTGCCAGCAGCTTACCGGGACTAGCGGAAGATAAAAACATTCAGTACTTC; CDR3: CASSLPGLAEDKNIQYF
D: TRBD2; V: TRBV5-1; J: TRBJ2-1; size: few; DNA: TGCGCCAGCATCCTCCTAGCGGGAGCCTACAATGAGCAGTTCTTC; CDR3: CASILLAGAYNEQFF
D: -; V: TRBV9; J: TRBJ2-5; size: once; DNA: TGTGCCAGCAACATCGGAGCGACCCAAGAGACCCAGTACTTC; CDR3: CASNIGATQETQYF